These T cell receptor beta chains were read from a single sample in a study of patients and donors after allogeneic stem cell transplantation. TCRdb reprocessed the RT-PCR reads with MiXCR, giving one entry per CDR3 protein. The table includes roughly 150,000 distinct CDR3 sequences, 20% to 25% detected once. The sample consisted of blood, either unsorted or a sorted T cell fraction (not recorded which). The receptors were sampled from a human donor who was either an allogeneic HSCT recipient or a stem cell or donor lymphocyte infusion donor (not recorded which). It is not recorded whose cells these are; they may come from a transplant donor. Each CDR3 is given with its conserved first and last residue. D genes are given only for firm matches. Size tells how often a clone was seen (once, few, many) or the class of an expanded clone, and some rows leave it out.

V gene	J gene	D gene	clone size	CDR3 protein	CDR3 DNA
TRBV3-1	TRBJ2-1	TRBD2	-	CASSKLGGAGVGEQFF	TGTGCCAGCAGCAAGCTAGGGGGAGCGGGAGTTGGTGAGCAGTTCTTC
TRBV12-3/TRBV12-4	TRBJ2-3	-	-	CASSLAYRVSTDTQYF	TGTGCCAGCAGTTTAGCGTACAGGGTTAGCACAGATACGCAGTATTTT
TRBV28	TRBJ2-3	TRBD1	-	CASSLGRDRVADTQYF	TGTGCCAGCAGTTTAGGCCGGGACAGGGTAGCAGATACGCAGTATTTT
TRBV6-6	TRBJ2-5	-	-	CASLWGAAETQYF	TGTGCCAGCCTTTGGGGGGCTGCAGAGACCCAGTACTTC
TRBV20-1	TRBJ1-2	-	many	CSASAAGNYGYTF	TGCAGTGCTAGCGCCGCAGGGAACTATGGCTACACCTTC
TRBV4-2	TRBJ2-7	TRBD1	few	CASSQGPSGTVSYEQYF	TGTGCCAGCAGCCAGGGTCCATCCGGGACAGTTTCCTACGAGCAGTACTTC
TRBV12-3/TRBV12-4	TRBJ2-7	-	-	CASSSGRKYEQYF	TGTGCCAGCAGTTCCGGAAGGAAATACGAGCAGTACTTC
TRBV20-1	TRBJ2-7	TRBD2	-	CSALSTSGSYEQYF	TGCAGTGCCCTTTCGACTAGCGGTTCCTACGAGCAGTACTTC
TRBV6-5	TRBJ2-5	TRBD2	-	CASSQSGGIQETQYF	TGTGCCAGCAGTCAAAGCGGGGGGATCCAAGAGACCCAGTACTTC
TRBV5-1	TRBJ2-5	-	-	CASSLVQGPPWRQETQYF	TGCGCCAGCAGCTTGGTGCAGGGCCCCCCGTGGAGGCAAGAGACCCAGTACTTC
TRBV29-1	TRBJ2-2	TRBD2	-	CSVELRGSGTGELFF	TGCAGCGTTGAGTTGCGCGGGAGTGGCACCGGGGAGCTGTTTTTT
TRBV29-1	TRBJ1-1	-	-	CSVERPLSWSTEAFF	TGCAGCGTTGAACGGCCACTCTCCTGGAGCACTGAAGCTTTCTTT
TRBV7-2	TRBJ2-7	-	-	CASSLVLDSEQYF	TGTGCCAGCAGCTTAGTTCTGGATAGCGAGCAGTACTTC
TRBV12-3/TRBV12-4	TRBJ1-5	-	few	CASSSISNQPQHF	TGTGCCAGCAGCAGTATATCAAATCAGCCCCAGCATTTT
TRBV20-1	TRBJ2-1	-	few	CSASIPYNEQFF	TGCAGTGCTAGCATCCCCTACAATGAGCAGTTCTTC
TRBV12-3/TRBV12-4	TRBJ1-2	TRBD1	-	CASSLELGTDYGYTF	TGTGCCAGCAGTTTAGAACTAGGGACAGACTATGGCTACACCTTC
TRBV5-4	TRBJ2-7	-	-	CASSLDLVALQYF	TGTGCCAGCAGCTTAGATCTGGTCGCCTTACAGTACTTC
TRBV12-3/TRBV12-4	TRBJ1-2	-	many	CASTLKRLPLGYTF	TGTGCCAGCACCCTCAAGAGACTCCCGCTCGGCTACACCTTC
TRBV29-1	TRBJ1-2	-	few	CSASDTYGYTF	TGCAGCGCCTCGGACACCTATGGCTACACCTTC
TRBV10-3	TRBJ2-7	TRBD1	-	CAISVPPRDSSYEQYF	TGTGCCATCAGTGTTCCCCCGAGGGACAGCTCCTACGAGCAGTACTTC
TRBV5-1	TRBJ2-7	-	-	CASSGSPPSYEQYF	TGCGCCAGCAGCGGTTCTCCGCCCTCCTACGAGCAGTACTTC
TRBV12-3/TRBV12-4	TRBJ2-1	-	-	CASSGGSTSYNEQFF	TGTGCCAGCAGTGGGGGGAGTACTTCCTACAATGAGCAGTTCTTC
TRBV25-1	TRBJ2-2	-	few	CASSESSTGELFF	TGTGCCAGCAGTGAATCCTCCACCGGGGAGCTGTTTTTT
TRBV20-1	TRBJ1-1	TRBD1	-	CSARDPGTGKDKAFF	TGCAGTGCTAGAGATCCCGGGACAGGGAAGGATAAAGCTTTCTTT
TRBV4-2	TRBJ1-6	-	-	CASSQSSPLHF	TGTGCCAGCAGCCAGAGCTCACCCCTCCACTTT
TRBV20-1	TRBJ2-3	TRBD2	-	CSARDRLAGATSTDTQYF	TGCAGTGCTAGAGATCGACTAGCGGGTGCTACTAGCACAGATACGCAGTATTTT
TRBV5-6	TRBJ1-5	-	-	CASSSRVLRLRVGNQPQHF	TGTGCCAGCAGCTCCAGGGTTCTGCGTCTCAGGGTGGGCAATCAGCCCCAGCATTTT
TRBV12-3/TRBV12-4	TRBJ2-1	TRBD2	-	CASTPGLAGYEQFF	TGTGCCAGCACTCCGGGACTAGCGGGATATGAGCAGTTCTTC
TRBV6-2/TRBV6-3	TRBJ2-2	-	few	CASSYPAGAWELFF	TGTGCCAGCAGTTACCCCGCAGGGGCGTGGGAGCTGTTTTTT
TRBV5-4	TRBJ2-1	TRBD2	few	CASSLGGGLVF	TGTGCCAGCAGCCTTGGGGGGGGACTGGTCTTC
TRBV20-1	TRBJ1-1	-	-	CSASPGHLNTEAFF	TGCAGTGCTAGTCCAGGACATCTGAACACTGAAGCTTTCTTT
TRBV6-1	TRBJ1-6	-	-	CASSAEGGGRNSPLHF	TGTGCCAGCAGTGCGGAGGGAGGGGGGAGGAATTCACCCCTCCACTTT
TRBV7-8	TRBJ2-3	-	-	CASSFDSSTDTQYF	TGTGCCAGCAGCTTTGACAGTTCCACAGATACGCAGTATTTT
TRBV29-1	TRBJ2-1	-	few	CSFSRDDEQFF	TGCAGCTTCTCGAGGGACGATGAGCAGTTCTTC
TRBV4-3	TRBJ2-7	TRBD2	few	CASSLGLAGDEQYF	TGCGCCAGCAGCCTAGGACTAGCGGGGGACGAGCAGTACTTC
TRBV5-1	TRBJ2-3	TRBD2	few	CASSSGTTESDTQYF	TGCGCCAGCAGCTCGGGGACTACGGAATCAGATACGCAGTATTTT
TRBV12-3/TRBV12-4	TRBJ1-2	-	few	CASSRGGVGYTF	TGTGCCAGCAGCCGAGGGGGTGTCGGCTACACCTTC
TRBV12-3/TRBV12-4	TRBJ2-1	-	-	CASSLRAWDNEQFF	TGTGCCAGCAGTTTAAGGGCGTGGGACAATGAGCAGTTCTTC
TRBV20-1	TRBJ2-7	-	-	CSASKGAGEQYF	TGCAGTGCAAGCAAGGGTGCAGGCGAGCAGTACTTC
TRBV10-3	TRBJ1-2	TRBD1	-	CAICRDRGNGYTF	TGTGCCATTTGCCGGGACAGGGGTAATGGCTACACCTTC
TRBV11-2	TRBJ2-2	-	few	CASSRRVTGSMELFF	TGTGCCAGCAGCCGGAGGGTAACTGGTTCAATGGAGCTGTTTTTT
TRBV14	TRBJ1-1	-	few	CASSQALTEAFF	TGTGCCAGCAGCCAAGCCTTAACTGAAGCTTTCTTT
TRBV29-1	TRBJ1-5	-	many	CSVESSNQPQHF	TGCAGCGTGGAAAGTAGCAATCAGCCCCAGCATTTT
TRBV12-3/TRBV12-4	TRBJ2-5	-	-	CASSSVGYGETQYF	TGTGCCAGCAGTTCGGTAGGGTATGGAGAGACCCAGTACTTC
TRBV12-3/TRBV12-4	TRBJ2-4	-	many	CASSRGRNIQYF	TGTGCCAGCAGCCGAGGGAGAAACATTCAGTACTTC
TRBV7-2	TRBJ1-5	-	few	CASSLVGSYSNQPQHF	TGTGCCAGCAGCTTAGTAGGGTCATATAGCAATCAGCCCCAGCATTTT
TRBV12-3/TRBV12-4	TRBJ2-7	-	-	CASSPGVSYEQYF	TGTGCCAGCAGCCCGGGGGTATCCTACGAGCAGTACTTC
TRBV7-9	TRBJ1-3	-	few	CASSLAGVINTSGNTIYF	TGTGCCAGCAGCTTAGCGGGGGTGATTAACACCTCTGGAAACACCATATATTTT
TRBV20-1	TRBJ2-1	TRBD2	few	CSAPPGGGDEQFF	TGCAGTGCTCCCCCGGGGGGGGGCGATGAGCAGTTCTTC
TRBV10-3	TRBJ2-1	TRBD2	few	CATRPQRGAPSSYNEQFF	TGTGCCACCCGGCCCCAGCGGGGGGCCCCGAGCTCCTACAATGAGCAGTTCTTC
TRBV25-1	TRBJ1-6	-	few	CASNHATYNSPLHF	TGTGCCAGCAACCATGCCACCTATAATTCACCCCTCCACTTT
TRBV6-2/TRBV6-3	TRBJ2-3	-	once	CASSYPLTLGDTQYF	TGTGCCAGCAGTTACCCGCTCACCTTGGGCGATACGCAGTATTTT
TRBV4-1	TRBJ1-1	-	many	CASAGLWTDTEAFF	TGCGCCAGCGCCGGCCTTTGGACGGACACTGAAGCTTTCTTT
TRBV7-3	TRBJ2-1	-	-	CASSTLDGNEQFF	TGTGCCAGCAGCACCTTGGACGGCAATGAGCAGTTCTTC
TRBV20-1	TRBJ2-7	TRBD1	few	CSAGTGGSSYEQYF	TGCAGTGCTGGGACAGGGGGAAGTAGCTACGAGCAGTACTTC
TRBV20-1	TRBJ2-1	-	few	CSARPPGSSYNEQFF	TGCAGTGCTAGACCCCCGGGCTCCAGCTACAATGAGCAGTTCTTC
TRBV6-5	TRBJ1-2	TRBD1	few	CASSYMGDSLYGYTF	TGTGCCAGCAGTTACATGGGGGACAGCCTTTATGGCTACACCTTC
TRBV6-6	TRBJ2-7	-	-	CASSYEGLAEQYF	TGTGCCAGCAGTTATGAGGGATTGGCCGAGCAGTACTTC
TRBV6-1	TRBJ1-5	-	-	CASSEWGGSNQPQHF	TGTGCCAGCAGTGAATGGGGGGGCAGCAATCAGCCCCAGCATTTT